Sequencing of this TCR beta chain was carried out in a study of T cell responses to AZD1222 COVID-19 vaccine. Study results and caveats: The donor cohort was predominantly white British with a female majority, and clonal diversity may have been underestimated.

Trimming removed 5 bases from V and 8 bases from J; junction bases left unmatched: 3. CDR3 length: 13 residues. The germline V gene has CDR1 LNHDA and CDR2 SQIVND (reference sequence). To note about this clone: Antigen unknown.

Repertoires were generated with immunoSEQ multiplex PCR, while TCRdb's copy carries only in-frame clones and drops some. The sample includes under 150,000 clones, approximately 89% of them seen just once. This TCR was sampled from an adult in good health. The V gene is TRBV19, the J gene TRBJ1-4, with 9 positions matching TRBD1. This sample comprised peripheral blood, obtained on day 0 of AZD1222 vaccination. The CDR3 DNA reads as TGTGCCAGTAGTCGGACAGGGGAAGAAAAACTGTTTTTT. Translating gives CASSRTGEEKLFF. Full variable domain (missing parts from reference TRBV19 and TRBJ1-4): DGGITQSPKYLFRKEGQNVTLSCEQNLNHDAMYWYRQDPGQGLRLIYYSQIVNDFQKGDIAEGYSVSREKKESFPLTVTSAQKNPTAFYLCASSRTGEEKLFFGSGTQLSVL.